The present T cell receptor beta chain was sequenced within a study of blood T cell repertoires in COVID-19. Overall study: COVID-19 samples, acute and convalescent, were from the United States, Italy and Spain. PBMCs, B-cell-depleted T cells, or T cells were the source of the cDNA or gDNA that made up the material.

In the source study's methods: For nucleated cells, counts were estimated from reference gene primer amplification. Repertoires were generated with immunoSEQ multiplex PCR, while TCRdb's copy carries only in-frame clones and drops some. V and J calls and clone size come straight from that table; D and trimming were deduced from the DNA. The sample shows around 180,000 clones, around four fifths of them seen only once. This clone was seen once. The CDR3 has 12 amino acids. Trimming cost V 1 base and J 4 bases, with 5 bases left between them. Germline CDR1 is SGDLS and CDR2 is YYNGEE. This sequence was found in a man in his sixties or seventies with active or convalescent COVID-19. The sample taken for sequencing was peripheral blood. This rearrangement joins TRBV9 to TRBJ1-2; D gene ambiguous. The CDR3 coding sequence is TGTGCCAGCAGCGTAACAGCCTATGGCTACACCTTC. It specifies CASSVTAYGYTF.